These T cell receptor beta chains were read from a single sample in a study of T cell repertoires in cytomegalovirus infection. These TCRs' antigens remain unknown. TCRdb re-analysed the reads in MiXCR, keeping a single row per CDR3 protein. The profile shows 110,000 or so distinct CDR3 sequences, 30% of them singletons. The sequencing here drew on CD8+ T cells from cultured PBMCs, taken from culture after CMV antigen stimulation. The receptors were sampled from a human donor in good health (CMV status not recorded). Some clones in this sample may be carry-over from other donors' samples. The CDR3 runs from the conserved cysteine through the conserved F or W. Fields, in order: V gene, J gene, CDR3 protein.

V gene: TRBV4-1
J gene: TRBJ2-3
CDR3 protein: CASSQGWTRPAQNF

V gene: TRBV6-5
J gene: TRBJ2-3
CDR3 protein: CASRSQGPRTDTQYF

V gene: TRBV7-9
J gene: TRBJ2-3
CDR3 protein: CASSGSGGADTQYF

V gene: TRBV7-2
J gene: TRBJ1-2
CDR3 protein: CASSRVKQGTIDGYTF

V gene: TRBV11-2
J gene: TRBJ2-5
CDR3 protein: CASSLADSRRETQYF

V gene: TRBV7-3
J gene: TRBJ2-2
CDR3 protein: CASSLKGQGNTGELFF

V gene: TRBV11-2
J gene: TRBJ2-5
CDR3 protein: CASSLDRDKGPYQETQYF

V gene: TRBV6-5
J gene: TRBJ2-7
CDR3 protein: CASSPSGFFEQYF

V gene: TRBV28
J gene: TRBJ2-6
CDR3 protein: CASSFYYSWPPSGANVLTF

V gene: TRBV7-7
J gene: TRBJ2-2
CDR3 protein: CASSLASGYTGELFF

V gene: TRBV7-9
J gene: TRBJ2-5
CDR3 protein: CASSHGLAGGRQYF

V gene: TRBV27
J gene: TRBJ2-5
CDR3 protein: CASSLWGRQETQYF

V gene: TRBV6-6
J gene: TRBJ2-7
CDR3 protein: CASSSGTQTGSSYEQYF

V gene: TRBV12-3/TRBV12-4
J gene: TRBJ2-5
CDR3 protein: CASSPDRGETQYF

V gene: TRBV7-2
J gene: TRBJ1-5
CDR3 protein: CASSPGHSQPQHF

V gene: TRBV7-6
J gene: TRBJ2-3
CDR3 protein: CASSSRTGDATDTQYF

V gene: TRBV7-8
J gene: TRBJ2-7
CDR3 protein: CASSGRSRTEPYEQYF

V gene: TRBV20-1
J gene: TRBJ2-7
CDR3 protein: CSARGLPSYEQYF

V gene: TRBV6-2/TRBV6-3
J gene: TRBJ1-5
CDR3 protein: CASSYSRGSVYSNQPQHF

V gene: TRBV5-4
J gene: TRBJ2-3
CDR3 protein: CASSLVGGLAENTQYF

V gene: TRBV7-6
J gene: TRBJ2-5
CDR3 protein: CASSPPGVRETQYF

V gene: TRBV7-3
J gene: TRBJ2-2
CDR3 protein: CASSLYFPGTTGELFF

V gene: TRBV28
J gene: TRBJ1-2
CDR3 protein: CASSLGGRGYTF

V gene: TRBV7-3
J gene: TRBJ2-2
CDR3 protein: CASGGTNTGELFF

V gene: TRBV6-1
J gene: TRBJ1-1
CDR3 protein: CASISERGVTEAFF

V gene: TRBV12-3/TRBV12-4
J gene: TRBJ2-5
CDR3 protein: CASSVDGYQETQYF

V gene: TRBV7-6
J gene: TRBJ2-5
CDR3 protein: CASSLALGRGRETQYF

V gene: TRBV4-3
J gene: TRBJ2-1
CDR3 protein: CASSQDPVLAGPYNEQFF

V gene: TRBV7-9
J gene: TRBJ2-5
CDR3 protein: CASSPRRIQGFRQTQYF

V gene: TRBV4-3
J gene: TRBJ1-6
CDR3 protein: CASSRDRAASNSPLHF

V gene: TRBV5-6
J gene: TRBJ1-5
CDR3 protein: CASSTKANRNQPQHF

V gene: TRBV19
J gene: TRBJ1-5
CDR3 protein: CASGPTGNSNQPQHF

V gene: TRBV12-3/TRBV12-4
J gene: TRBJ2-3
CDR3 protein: CASSYETEDTDTQYF

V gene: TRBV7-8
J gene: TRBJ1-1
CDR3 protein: CASRTSRGVNTEAFF

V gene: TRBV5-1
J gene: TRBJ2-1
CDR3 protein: CASSFSVAEYYNEQFF

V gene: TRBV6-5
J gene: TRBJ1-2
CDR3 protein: CASSYARSDGYTF

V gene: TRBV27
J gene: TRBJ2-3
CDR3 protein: CASSSHTRSTDHTDTQYF

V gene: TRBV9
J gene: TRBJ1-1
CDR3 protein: CASSPPGSGGLTEAFF

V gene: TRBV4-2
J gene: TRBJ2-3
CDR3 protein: CASSPGRDRITDTQYF

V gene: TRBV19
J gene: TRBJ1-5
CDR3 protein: CASSFREKNQPQHF

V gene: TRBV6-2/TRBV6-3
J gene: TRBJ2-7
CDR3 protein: CASSYFTGHYEQYF

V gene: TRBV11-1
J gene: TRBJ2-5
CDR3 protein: CASSPRRDQETQYF

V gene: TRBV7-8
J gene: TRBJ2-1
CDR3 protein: CASSPGLAGEDEQFF

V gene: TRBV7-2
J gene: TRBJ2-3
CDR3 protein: CASSQILGGGGHTDTQYF

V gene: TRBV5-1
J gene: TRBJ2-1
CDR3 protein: CASKLGTGGSSYNEQFF

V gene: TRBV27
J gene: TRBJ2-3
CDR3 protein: CASSLLQGHTDTQYF

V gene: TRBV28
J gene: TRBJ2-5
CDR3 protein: CASSSRGTGGQETQYF

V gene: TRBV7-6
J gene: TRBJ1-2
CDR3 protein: CASSPLTGFRGYTF

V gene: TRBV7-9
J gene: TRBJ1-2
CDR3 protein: CASSLYRSGFYGYTF

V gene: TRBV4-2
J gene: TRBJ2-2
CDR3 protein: CASSQSRGTGELFF

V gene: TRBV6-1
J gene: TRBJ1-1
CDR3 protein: CASSESPAMNTEAFF

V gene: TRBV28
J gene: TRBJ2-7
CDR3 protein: CASSSSWTGGAYEQYF

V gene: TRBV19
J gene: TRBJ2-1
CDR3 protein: CASSPVLAASPSYNEQFF